Following are 25 T cell receptor beta chains from one sample sequenced in a study of blood T cell repertoires in COVID-19. The repertoire was sequenced with immunoSEQ multiplex PCR; TCRdb's copy has only in-frame clones and lacks some. The sample lists 150,000 to 200,000 clones, about nine tenths occurring once. Sequencing was done on a sample of peripheral blood. The receptors derive from a man in his fifties or sixties with acute or convalescent COVID-19.

The chain has TRBV10-3 and TRBJ1-6, with 8 bases identical to TRBD1. The CDR3 spans 15 residues. Trimming removed 9 bases from V and 6 bases from J; junction bases left unmatched: 10. CDR1 and CDR2 from the germline V gene are ENHRY and SYGVKD. CDR3 nucleotide sequence: TGTGCCATGAAAGCGGGACAGGATATTAATTCACCCCTCCACTTT. Residues: CAMKAGQDINSPLHF.

V gene TRBV2 combines with J gene TRBJ1-1; D perhaps matches TRBD1 (5 bases). CDR1 and CDR2 (germline): SNHLY, FYNNEI. The CDR3 extends over 14 amino acids. V was pared by 11 bases and J by 1 base, with 17 bases between. This CDR3 reads CAAKGGAANTEAFF. CDR3 nucleotide sequence: TGTGCCGCTAAAGGCGGGGCCGCGAACACTGAAGCTTTCTTT. Together with reference TRBV2 and TRBJ1-1, the CDR3 gives the full variable domain: EPEVTQTPSHQVTQMGQEVILRCVPISNHLYFYWYRQILGQKVEFLVSFYNNEISEKSEIFDDQFSVERPDGSNFTLKIRSTKLEDSAMYFCAAKGGAANTEAFFGQGTRLTVV.

The rearrangement joins TRBV27 to TRBJ1-2; tentative D call: TRBD1 (5 bases). The CDR3 is 14 residues long. The V and J ends lost 0 bases and 3 bases respectively, with 8 bases between them. Germline CDR1 and CDR2: MNHEY and SMNVEV (reference sequence). The CDR3 protein is CASSLSEGYYGYTF. The CDR3 DNA reads as TGTGCCAGCAGTTTATCGGAGGGGTACTATGGCTACACCTTC.

The J gene is TRBJ1-6, the V gene TRBV18; no clear D. The CDR3 runs to 17 residues. V lost 2 bases and J 0 bases, leaving 11 bases between the germline ends. CDR1 is KGHSH, CDR2 LQKENI, per germline. As DNA, the CDR3 is TGTGCCAGCTCACCAAATGCGGGGAGCTCCTATAATTCACCCCTCCACTTT. This translates into CASSPNAGSSYNSPLHF.

V usage is TRBV14 and J usage is TRBJ1-2; 7 nucleotides match TRBD1. The germline V gene encodes CDR1 SGHDN and CDR2 FVKESK. CDR3 length: 14 amino acids. V dropped 1 base and J dropped 7; count of bases not matched to a gene: 6. The CDR3 protein is CASSQGRQGPGYTF. CDR3 nucleotide sequence: TGTGCCAGCAGCCAAGGGCGACAGGGTCCTGGCTACACCTTC.

The CDR3 loop reads CASRGARGKVGYTF. CDR3 DNA sequence: TGTGCCAGCAGGGGAGCCCGAGGGAAAGTTGGCTACACCTTC. The chain recombines TRBV2 with TRBJ1-2; unclear D gene. The CDR3 is 14 amino acids. Trimming pared 6 bases from V and 7 bases from J, leaving 18 bases between. Per germline, CDR1 SNHLY and CDR2 FYNNEI.

V gene TRBV27 combines with J gene TRBJ1-1; perhaps TRBD1 as D (5 bases). This CDR3 contains 14 residues. V was cut by 1 base and J by 4 bases, with 10 bases left in between. The V gene's germline CDR1 is MNHEY and CDR2 SMNVEV (reference sequence). CDR3 in amino acids: CASSLYRGTTEAFF. CDR3 sequence (DNA): TGTGCCAGCAGTTTATATCGGGGGACCACTGAAGCTTTCTTT.

V is TRBV9 and J is TRBJ2-3; 11 nucleotides match TRBD2. Germline trimming cut 2 bases from V and 1 base from J; bases unmatched to any gene: 3. Germline-derived CDR1 and CDR2 are SGDLS and YYNGEE. CDR3 length: 16 amino acids. The DNA for the CDR3 is TGTGCCAGCAGCGTTTCTAGCGGGGGGCGCACAGATACGCAGTATTTT. Translated, it gives CASSVSSGGRTDTQYF.

The V and J genes are TRBV18 and TRBJ1-5, with TRBD1 as a possible D gene (5 bases). CDR3 length equals 14 residues. The germline V and J ends were trimmed by 2 bases and 3 bases, with 8 bases remaining between them. Germline assignment: CDR1 KGHSH and CDR2 LQKENI. CDR3 in amino acids: CASSPGGDNQPQHF. The DNA of the CDR3 is TGTGCCAGCTCACCAGGAGGGGACAATCAGCCCCAGCATTTT.

The CDR3 protein is CASSATVNGYEQYF. CDR3 DNA sequence: TGTGCCAGCAGCGCGACAGTTAACGGTTACGAGCAGTACTTC. The chain recombines TRBV6-5 with TRBJ2-7, with a tentative D call TRBD1 (5 bases). The CDR3 runs to 14 residues. V was trimmed by 6 bases and J by 4 bases, leaving 16 bases between them. Germline-derived CDR1 and CDR2 are MNHEY and SVGAGI.

This clone was detected a few times. The rearrangement joins TRBV7-9 to TRBJ2-5; the match to TRBD1 covers 9 bases. The CDR3 loop spans 16 amino acids. CDR1 is SEHNR and CDR2 is FQNEAQ in the germline V gene (reference sequence). V shed 1 base, J shed 5 bases, and the junction held 8 bases outside the gene matches. In DNA form, the CDR3 reads TGTGCCAGCAGCTTAGGGCACAGGGGGCGCGGGGAGACCCAGTACTTC. Protein product: CASSLGHRGRGETQYF.

This chain uses TRBV24-1 with TRBJ2-5, with a weak D call TRBD1 (5 bases). Trimming removed 4 bases from V and 2 bases from J, with 13 bases in between. Per germline, CDR1 KGHDR and CDR2 SFDVKD. This CDR3 is built from 15 residues. Here the CDR3 reads CATSEPNRQQETQYF. The DNA of the CDR3 is TGTGCCACCAGTGAACCGAATCGACAGCAAGAGACCCAGTACTTC.

This clone is a singleton in its sample. V gene TRBV3-1 (or the pseudogene TRBV3-2) combines with J gene TRBJ1-3; unclear D gene. The V end was cut by 6 bases, the J end by 1 base, with 7 bases between. The CDR3 runs 13 residues. Germline V CDR1 and CDR2: LGHDT, YNNKEL (reference sequence). CDR3 in DNA: TGTGCCAGCAGACCCGGGTCTGGAAACACCATATATTTT. This sequence encodes CASRPGSGNTIYF.

V usage is TRBV10-1 and J usage is TRBJ2-3, with 10 bases identical to TRBD2. With 3 bases clipped from V and 2 bases from J, the junction kept 5 bases outside the gene matches. This CDR3 is 16 amino acids long. Germline loops: CDR1 WNHNN, CDR2 SYGVQD (reference sequence). In DNA, the CDR3 is TGCGCCAGCAGTGATCTAGCGGGGGCTAACACAGATACGCAGTATTTT. Translation: CASSDLAGANTDTQYF.

This chain uses TRBV19 with TRBJ2-3; 9 nucleotides line up with TRBD1. The length of the CDR3 is 14 residues. Per the germline V gene, CDR1 is LNHDA and CDR2 is SQIVND (reference sequence). Germline trimming cut 4 bases from V and 5 bases from J; bases unmatched to any gene: 4. CDR3 coding DNA: TGTGCCAGTAGTAGGGACAGGGATCGAGATACGCAGTATTTT. This sequence encodes CASSRDRDRDTQYF.

The gene calls are TRBV5-1 and TRBJ1-2, with 8 positions matching TRBD1. Germline CDR1 reads SGHRS; CDR2 reads YFSETQ. Trimming at V came to 0 bases and at J to 4 bases, leaving 11 bases not matched to a gene. The CDR3 is 17 residues long. CDR3 region: CASSLASGTGVIYGYTF. Written as DNA, the CDR3 is TGCGCCAGCAGCTTGGCCAGCGGGACAGGAGTGATCTATGGCTACACCTTC.

The chain links TRBV3-1 (or the pseudogene TRBV3-2) to TRBJ2-6; D not certain. The V gene's germline CDR1 is LGHDT and CDR2 YNNKEL (reference sequence). The CDR3 is 15 amino acids. The V end lost 1 base, the J end lost 2 bases, and 6 bases lay between the germline ends. CDR3 residues: CASSQVTAGANVLTF. Written as DNA, the CDR3 is TGTGCCAGCAGCCAAGTAACAGCTGGGGCCAACGTCCTGACTTTC.

V usage is TRBV5-1 and J usage is TRBJ1-2, with D tentatively TRBD1 (6 bases). CDR3 length: 16 amino acids. The germline CDR1 and CDR2 sequences are SGHRS and YFSETQ. V was cut by 4 bases and J by 2 bases, with 18 bases left in between. Here the CDR3 reads CASSPSPQGPNYGYTF. CDR3 bases: TGCGCCAGCAGCCCTAGCCCCCAGGGGCCCAACTATGGCTACACCTTC.

The CDR3: CASSTLGTGTYEQYF. CDR3 DNA sequence: TGTGCCAGTAGTACCCTCGGGACAGGGACCTACGAGCAGTACTTC. This chain links TRBV19 with TRBJ2-7; 9 bases line up with TRBD1. V lost 4 bases and J lost 2; bases outside the gene matches: 6. This CDR3 has 15 amino acids. The germline V gene encodes CDR1 LNHDA and CDR2 SQIVND (reference sequence).

The chain is built from TRBV5-1 and TRBJ1-5; a weak D match, TRBD1 (5 bases). Per germline, CDR1 SGHRS and CDR2 YFSETQ. The CDR3 has 13 amino acids. V lost 4 bases and J lost 7, with 12 bases in between. The DNA of the CDR3 is TGCGCCAGCAGCCAGGGTGGACAACAGCCCCAGCATTTT. Its protein is CASSQGGQQPQHF.

V gene TRBV5-4 combines with J gene TRBJ2-1; D perhaps matches TRBD2 (5 bases). Between the trimmed V and J ends, which lost 7 bases and 8 bases, there was a span of 10 bases. Germline V lookup: CDR1 SGHNT, CDR2 YYREEE (reference sequence). The CDR3 runs to 11 residues. The CDR3 DNA reads as TGTGCCAGCGGCGGGTTCGATGAGCAGTTCTTC. Amino acid sequence: CASGGFDEQFF.

The chain couples TRBV3-1 (or the pseudogene TRBV3-2) to TRBJ1-2, with 10 bases matching TRBD1. V gave up 0 bases and J gave up 4 bases; unmatched junction bases: 8. CDR1 and CDR2 from the germline V gene are LGHDT and YNNKEL (reference sequence). This CDR3 has 17 amino acids. Here the CDR3 reads CASSQDPVGQGGYGYTF. The CDR3 nucleotides read TGTGCCAGCAGCCAAGATCCGGTAGGACAGGGGGGCTATGGCTACACCTTC.

V is TRBV6-2 or TRBV6-3 and J is TRBJ2-7, with TRBD1 identical over 8 bases. V was pared by 2 bases and J by 4 bases, with 4 bases of the junction left unmatched. The germline V gene has CDR1 MNHEY and CDR2 SVGEGT. The CDR3 runs to 14 residues. Here the CDR3 DNA reads TGTGCCAGCAGTTACCCGCAGGGGGCGTACGAGCAGTACTTC. Its protein is CASSYPQGAYEQYF.

The chain has TRBV27 and TRBJ1-5, with D possibly being TRBD1 (5 bases). V dropped 8 bases and J dropped 0 bases, with 14 bases sitting between them. Germline values: CDR1 MNHEY, CDR2 SMNVEV (reference sequence). The CDR3 has 15 amino acids. The CDR3 spells CASRRGGISNQPQHF. Written as DNA, the CDR3 is TGTGCCAGCCGACGGGGCGGGATTAGCAATCAGCCCCAGCATTTT.

This chain links TRBV6-5 with TRBJ1-5; D gene unclear. Germline V gene data show CDR1 as MNHEY and CDR2 as SVGAGI. Deletions cut 8 bases from V and 4 bases from J, with 15 bases between. This CDR3 has 14 residues. The CDR3 bases are TGTGCCAGCTCGACCGAGGGCCCTAATCAGCCCCAGCATTTT. This sequence encodes CASSTEGPNQPQHF.